This entry lists 13 T cell receptor beta chains sequenced from one sample in a study of blood T cell repertoires in COVID-19. Measured with immunoSEQ multiplex PCR; TCRdb has only the in-frame clones, and not every one. The sample records 650,000 to 800,000 clones, around 90% being singletons. The sequencing input was peripheral blood. The source is a woman aged 18-29 years with acute or convalescent COVID-19.

This clone was detected only once. The chain is built from TRBV29-1 and TRBJ2-7; no definite D call. The V gene's germline CDR1 is SQVTM and CDR2 ANQGSEA. This CDR3 region has 11 residues. V gave up 6 bases and J gave up 0 bases, with 6 bases separating them. This CDR3 is CSVASSYEQYF. CDR3 nucleotides: TGCAGCGTGGCCAGCTCCTACGAGCAGTACTTC.

The rearrangement uses TRBV5-5 and TRBJ1-2; D gene ambiguous. The germline CDR1 and CDR2 sequences are SGHKS and YYEKEE (reference sequence). This CDR3 contains 14 residues. Trimming took 0 bases from V and 3 from J, leaving 9 bases between them. The CDR3 region has the DNA TGTGCCAGCAGCTTGGGGCTAGTGGACTATGGCTACACCTTC. Translated, it gives CASSLGLVDYGYTF.

This chain joins TRBV19 and TRBJ1-5; 10 bases fit TRBD1. The junction had 6 bases not matched to a gene; V was cut back by 5 bases and J by 5 bases. Germline CDR1 is LNHDA and CDR2 is SQIVND (reference sequence). CDR3 length equals 15 residues. The CDR3 coding sequence is TGTGCCAGTAGTGTCAAGACAGGGGGCTATCAGCCCCAGCATTTT. Amino acid sequence: CASSVKTGGYQPQHF.

This chain joins TRBV7-9 and TRBJ2-2, with 10 bases lining up with TRBD1. Germline loops: CDR1 SEHNR, CDR2 FQNEAQ (reference sequence). This CDR3 is 16 amino acids long. The J segment lost 4 bases and the V segment lost 8 bases, leaving 10 bases of the junction unmatched. The CDR3 spells CASWEWTGGSTGELFF. CDR3 DNA sequence: TGTGCCAGCTGGGAGTGGACAGGGGGTTCCACCGGGGAGCTGTTTTTT. The full variable domain, its missing parts supplied by reference TRBV7-9 and TRBJ2-2, is DTGVSQNPRHKITKRGQNVTFRCDPISEHNRLYWYRQTLGQGPEFLTYFQNEAQLEKSRLLSDRFSAERPKGSFSTLEIQRTEQGDSAMYLCASWEWTGGSTGELFFGEGSRLTVL.

V usage is TRBV19 and J usage is TRBJ2-3; possible D gene TRBD2, 6 bases. Germline V gene lookup returns CDR1 LNHDA and CDR2 SQIVND (reference sequence). This CDR3 comprises 13 residues. V was trimmed by 5 bases and J by 8 bases, leaving 14 bases between them. CDR3 DNA sequence: TGTGCCAGTAGTGTCCGGGACTCCCCTACGCAGTATTTT. It yields the protein CASSVRDSPTQYF.

The count of this clone is one. The CDR3 DNA reads TGCAGCGCGTCCTTACTAGCGGGGGGGGCCAAAAACATTCAGTACTTC. Protein: CSASLLAGGAKNIQYF. This rearrangement joins TRBV29-1 to TRBJ2-4, with 13 bases aligning to TRBD2. Germline CDR1 and CDR2: SQVTM and ANQGSEA. V shed 7 bases, J shed 1 base, and the junction held 7 bases outside the gene matches. This CDR3 region has 16 residues.

The CDR3: CASSPGTGRAAFF. The CDR3 DNA is TGTGCCAGCAGCCCTGGGACAGGGAGGGCAGCTTTCTTT. The chain carries TRBV3-1 (or the pseudogene TRBV3-2) and TRBJ1-1; 9 bases are a match to TRBD1. In germline, CDR1 is LGHDT, CDR2 YNNKEL (reference sequence). The J segment lost 10 bases and the V segment lost 4 bases, leaving 7 bases of the junction unmatched. The CDR3 runs 13 residues.

The chain employs TRBV25-1 and TRBJ1-4; weak D call: TRBD1 (5 bases). This CDR3 has 15 residues. Between the trimmed V and J ends, which lost 6 bases and 5 bases, there was a span of 16 bases. In germline, CDR1 is MGHDK, CDR2 SYGVNS. CDR3 bases: TGTGCCAGCAGCCCCTCGGGGGTTACAAATGAAAAACTGTTTTTT. Protein product: CASSPSGVTNEKLFF. Combining the CDR3 with reference TRBV25-1 and TRBJ1-4 gives the whole variable domain EADIYQTPRYLVIGTGKKITLECSQTMGHDKMYWYQQDPGMELHLIHYSYGVNSTEKGDLSSESTVSRIRTEHFPLTLESARPSHTSQYLCASSPSGVTNEKLFFGSGTQLSVL.

This clone was picked up one time. V gene TRBV2 combines with J gene TRBJ2-1; possibly TRBD2 for D (7 bases). The V end lost 10 bases, the J end lost 4 bases, and 20 bases lay between the germline ends. Per germline, CDR1 SNHLY and CDR2 FYNNEI. This CDR3 has 15 residues. CDR3 nucleotides: TGTGCCACCAAGTGGGGGGGGGCGCCGTACAATGAGCAGTTCTTC. Protein sequence: CATKWGGAPYNEQFF.

For the CDR3, the DNA is TGTGCCACCAGTGACCCGACTCTATTGGAGGAGACCCAGTACTTC. It yields the protein CATSDPTLLEETQYF. V and J are TRBV24-1 and TRBJ2-5, with D unresolved. Per germline, CDR1 KGHDR and CDR2 SFDVKD. The CDR3 runs 15 residues. The germline V and J ends were trimmed by 4 bases and 5 bases, with 16 bases remaining between them.

The V call is TRBV20-1, the J call TRBJ1-1; 9 bases are shared with TRBD1. The CDR3 sequence is 15 residues long. CDR1 is DFQATT, CDR2 SNEGSKA, per germline (reference sequence). V lost 3 bases and J lost 1; bases outside the gene matches: 6. DNA for the CDR3: TGCAGTGCTAGTAAGACAGGGGGACCGAACACTGAAGCTTTCTTT. It specifies CSASKTGGPNTEAFF.

This clone was seen a single time. This chain joins TRBV6-6 and TRBJ1-1, with D perhaps matching TRBD1 (6 bases). Trimming pared 2 bases from V and 1 base from J, leaving 14 bases between. The CDR3 is made up of 16 amino acids. From germline, CDR1 is MNHNY and CDR2 SVGAGI (reference sequence). Here the CDR3 reads CASSYRPGHKNTEAFF. Written as DNA, the CDR3 is TGTGCCAGCAGTTACCGTCCGGGACACAAGAACACTGAAGCTTTCTTT.

The chain joins TRBV6-5 to TRBJ1-2, with 9 bases aligning to TRBD1. Germline V CDR1 and CDR2: MNHEY, SVGAGI. The length of the CDR3 is 12 residues. V lost 10 bases to trimming and J lost 4 bases; unmatched junction nucleotides: 4. CDR3 loop: CATTTGGYGYTF. The CDR3 coding sequence is TGTGCCACCACGACAGGGGGCTATGGCTACACCTTC.